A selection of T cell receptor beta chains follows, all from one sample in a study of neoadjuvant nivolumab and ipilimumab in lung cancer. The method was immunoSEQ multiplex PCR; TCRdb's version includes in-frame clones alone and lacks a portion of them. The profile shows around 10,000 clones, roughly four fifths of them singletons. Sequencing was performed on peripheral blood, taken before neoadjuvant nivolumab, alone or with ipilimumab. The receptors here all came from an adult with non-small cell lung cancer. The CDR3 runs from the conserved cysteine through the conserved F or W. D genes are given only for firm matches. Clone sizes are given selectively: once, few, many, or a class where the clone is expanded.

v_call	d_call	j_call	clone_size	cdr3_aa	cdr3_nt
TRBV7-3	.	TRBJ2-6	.	CASSSPGRLSGANVLTF	TGTGCCAGCAGCTCCCCGGGACGGCTATCTGGGGCCAACGTCCTGACTTTC
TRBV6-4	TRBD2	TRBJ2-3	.	CASSVAGGGPDTQYF	TGTGCCAGCAGTGTAGCGGGAGGAGGTCCAGATACGCAGTATTTT
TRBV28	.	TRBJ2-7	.	CASSPNGNYYEQYF	TGTGCCAGCAGTCCTAACGGCAATTACTACGAGCAGTACTTC
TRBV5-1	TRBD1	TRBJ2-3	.	CASSMTGDLTDTQYF	TGCGCCAGCAGCATGACAGGGGACCTCACAGATACGCAGTATTTT
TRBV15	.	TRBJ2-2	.	CATSRGGTGELFF	TGTGCCACCAGCAGAGGGGGAACCGGGGAGCTGTTTTTT
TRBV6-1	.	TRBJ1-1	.	CASSEFLRNTEAFF	TGTGCCAGCAGTGAATTCTTGAGGAACACTGAAGCTTTCTTT
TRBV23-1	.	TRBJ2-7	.	CASSQSKEASYEQYF	TGCGCCAGCAGTCAATCGAAGGAAGCCTCCTACGAGCAGTACTTC
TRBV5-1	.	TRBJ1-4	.	CASSLGPANEKLFF	TGCGCCAGCAGCTTGGGACCGGCTAATGAAAAACTGTTTTTT
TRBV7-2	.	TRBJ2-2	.	CASSPTSTGELFF	TGTGCCAGCAGCCCTACGAGCACCGGGGAGCTGTTTTTT
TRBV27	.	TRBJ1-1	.	CASSLWGNTEAFF	TGTGCCAGCAGTTTATGGGGTAACACTGAAGCTTTCTTT
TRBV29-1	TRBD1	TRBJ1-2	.	CSAGQGNGYTF	TGCAGCGCCGGACAGGGAAATGGCTACACCTTC
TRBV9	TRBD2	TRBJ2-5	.	CASSLSGTSVVETQYF	TGTGCCAGCTCACTAAGCGGGACTAGCGTCGTTGAGACCCAGTACTTC
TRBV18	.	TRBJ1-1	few	CASSPLNAAEAFF	TGTGCCAGCTCACCACTAAATGCCGCTGAAGCTTTCTTT
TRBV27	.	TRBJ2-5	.	CASSLGYQETQYF	TGTGCCAGCAGTTTGGGGTACCAAGAGACCCAGTACTTC
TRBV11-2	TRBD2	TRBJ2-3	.	CASSPSSGRGGDTQYF	TGTGCCAGCAGCCCCTCTAGCGGGAGGGGGGGGGATACGCAGTATTTT
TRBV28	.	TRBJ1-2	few	CASSLTGIYGYTF	TGTGCCAGCAGTTTAACCGGGATCTATGGCTACACCTTC
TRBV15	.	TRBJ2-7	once	CATSRDNKRTSSYEQYF	TGTGCCACCAGCAGAGATAATAAGCGGACCTCCTCCTACGAGCAGTACTTC
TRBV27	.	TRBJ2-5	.	CASSRGGAEETQYF	TGTGCCAGCAGTCGTGGGGGGGCTGAGGAGACCCAGTACTTC
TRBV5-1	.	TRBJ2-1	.	CASSPRSRISGDEQFF	TGCGCCAGCAGCCCGAGGTCCCGAATTAGTGGGGATGAGCAGTTCTTC
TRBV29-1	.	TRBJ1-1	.	CSVDGGGTEAFF	TGCAGCGTCGACGGGGGCGGCACTGAAGCTTTCTTT
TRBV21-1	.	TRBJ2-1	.	CASSKALRSRDSSFFSYNEQFF	TGTGCCAGCAGCAAAGCGCTTCGGAGCCGGGACAGCTCCTTTTTCTCCTACAATGAGCAGTTCTTC
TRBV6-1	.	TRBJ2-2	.	CASSEGQGWVTGELFF	TGTGCCAGCAGTGAAGGGCAGGGATGGGTAACCGGGGAGCTGTTTTTT
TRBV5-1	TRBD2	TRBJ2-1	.	CASSLRPGGSNEQFF	TGCGCCAGCAGCTTACGGCCTGGCGGGAGTAATGAGCAGTTCTTC
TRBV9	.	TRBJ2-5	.	CASSGDGGKTQYF	TGTGCCAGCAGCGGAGATGGGGGAAAGACCCAGTACTTC
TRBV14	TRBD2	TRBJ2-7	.	CASSRAGGPGGEQYF	TGTGCCAGCAGCCGAGCGGGAGGGCCGGGCGGCGAGCAGTACTTC